The TCR beta chain under discussion was sequenced for a study of cytomegalovirus exposure and HLA in healthy donors (TCRdb year 2017). For the study in its entirety: An earlier analysis of several hundred of the donors reported over 250 Gb of sequence data and 117 million unique TCR beta sequences obtained from roughly 180 million T cells. Rather than drawing on any new phenotypic data, the later analysis identified candidate immune exposures from TCR beta sequences and the way those sequences occurred across donors. Besides the first cohort of roughly 700 subjects, a separate validation cohort made up of over a hundred different subjects was used. All discovery cohort repertoires had been generated using a single sequencing platform. A later analysis re-analyzed previously published TCR beta repertoires from 650 to 800 donors and added high-resolution HLA genotyping to study TCR occurrence patterns. The genetic ancestry cluster associated with self-reported Caucasian donors included 81% of the roughly 400 genotyped donors. To predict cytomegalovirus infection status, the study combined high-throughput TCR immunosequencing, statistical association of individual TCRs with disease status, and machine learning. Roughly 310 gigabases of sequencing data and tens of millions of unique TCR sequences were included in an early release covering about 600 HLA-typed donors. The aim of the study was to test whether cataloging public T cell receptors could identify signatures of past pathogen exposure. On average, around 200,000 unique TCR beta nucleotide sequences were sequenced per donor among several hundred genotyped donors of the cohort, with around 19% of those sequences being non-productive. Typing coverage varied by locus: about 620-640 donors for A, B, C, DRB1 and DQB1; some 520 for DQA1; about 600 for DPA1; under 490 for DPB1. Class I and class II HLA loci were covered by the typing at four-digit resolution. About five DR-DQ haplotypes were treated as single units for association and clustering because of strong linkage in the cohort. An earlier analysis of approximately 640 of the donors applied high-throughput TCR beta sequencing to assess whether each TCR beta V gene segment acted as functional or pseudogenic. The study profiled the T cell repertoires of 500 to 800 subjects by immunosequencing and related them to cytomegalovirus serostatus. Donor age, sex, ethnicity and CMV serostatus were compiled alongside the repertoire data. A later genetic analysis took genome-wide SNP genotypes for about 55% of the 666 donors and used that subset as a discovery cohort.

The library was produced with the immunoSEQ multiplex PCR assay. A mixture of 60 forward primers for TCR Vbeta segments and 13 reverse primers for TCR Jbeta segments was used in the multiplex PCR. Amplification of the CDR3 region of rearranged TCR beta genes was performed with a multiplex PCR assay on genomic DNA. The Illumina HiSeq System was used to sequence the amplified TCR beta libraries as 87-base-pair reads. Regarding the original processing steps: In a later analysis, 70 million to 95 million unique TCR beta chains were counted across the approximately 670 repertoires, and around 11 million of these chains were shared by at least two donors. To remove PCR and sequencing errors, raw reads were error-corrected and collapsed into unique sequences using a nearest-neighbor algorithm that merged closely related sequences. V, D and J gene segments were assigned by aligning CDR3 sequences to IMGT reference sequences. For a sequence to be retained, a match of at least six nucleotides was required to both a V gene segment and a J gene segment. Rearrangements were classified as productive when the CDR3 lacked stop codons and remained in frame with V and J, and all other rearrangements were classified as non-productive. Following IMGT convention, CDR3 was defined as the stretch from the second conserved V-encoded cysteine up to the conserved J-encoded phenylalanine. Sequences without an unambiguous match to a single V gene segment were excluded from the earlier analysis of almost 600 of the donors. An earlier analysis of 587 of the donors classified V segments as functional when productive rearrangements were above 56.7% and as segregating when the standard deviation between donors was above 5%. To diagnose cytomegalovirus status from the catalog of TCR beta chain sequences, a statistical classification framework was built. A later analysis assigned V and J genes by comparing TCR nucleotide sequences with IMGT/GENE-DB human TR gene sequences. In a later analysis, CDR3 sequences and most-parsimonious VDJ recombination scenarios were assigned using the TCRdist pipeline. In a later analysis, each TCR beta chain was defined by its CDR3 amino acid sequence together with its V-gene family, and reads without a unique V-gene family were excluded. As a way to deal with suspected cross-contamination and a sequencing artifact, a later analysis dropped 450 to 700 nucleotide sequences that were highly shared and had low generation probability. A later analysis calculated a clonal expansion index for each public chain from normalized within-repertoire ranks of inferred template counts. In a later analysis, generation probabilities were computed with a VDJ recombination model fitted to out-of-frame rearrangements, and the resulting probabilities were checked against IGoR. In a later analysis, hypergeometric tests were used to score TCR-TCR, TCR-HLA and TCR-CMV co-occurrence, with a repertoire-size bias correction applied to TCR pairs. To estimate false discovery rates, a later analysis permuted the HLA or CMV assignments 20 times. In a later analysis, co-occurring TCRs were grouped with DBSCAN, and TCRdist sequence similarity was added when clustering was performed within HLA-allele-positive subsets. Co-occurrence clustering excluded repertoires with fewer than 30,000 or more than 120,000 public chains, plus five with anomalous nucleotide sharing. TCRdb limited this immuneACCESS table to in-frame rearrangements with V and J called. A share of clones is missing; checked studies link under half to unresolved V genes, and the rest is unexplained. V, J and clone size reflect that table, while D and trimming were determined from the DNA. The sample table holds around 200,000 clones, of which roughly three quarters were seen once. Together, the top ten hold about 1.5% of the sample.

The cohort was made up of roughly 670 healthy bone marrow donors. All cohort members were sampled while nominally healthy, although unrecorded immune exposures were likely present. The donor tested CMV seronegative, placing the donor among the approximately 360 seronegative members of the cohort. Each donor provided a peripheral blood sample, and peripheral blood mononuclear cells were used for TCR beta sequencing. Genomic DNA extraction from the blood cell samples was performed with the Qiagen DNeasy Blood Extraction Kit. Points the paper makes about the study in general: In vitro tests confirmed that three of the cytomegalovirus-associated TCR beta chains recognize cytomegalovirus antigens. A further reported finding was that TCR beta sequences accurately predicted the HLA-A and HLA-B alleles for most subjects in the first cohort. A later genetic analysis reported fewer N-insertions in productive TCRs among donors in an Asian-associated ancestry cluster than the roughly 620-donor mean. A cluster of highly shared sequence variants was judged likely to be a technical artifact of the sequencing pipeline. V-gene and J-gene trimming of TCR beta chains was associated with a missense DCLRE1C variant in a later genetic analysis, and the association was replicated in an independent cohort. The cohort was sequenced for TCR beta chains only, and without alpha or paired-chain data the features that could be detected were limited. Because HLA typing was missing for some donors at each locus, association tests included only the typed subset. In a later analysis, several top co-occurrence clusters were reported to appear linked to parvovirus B19, influenza, CMV and Epstein-Barr virus. The 87-base-pair reads could not distinguish some IMGT-functional V segments, including TRBV6-2 and TRBV6-3, so those segments were excluded. Compared with equally common non-associated chains, HLA-associated TCR beta chains in a later analysis were more clonally expanded and had lower generation probabilities. In an earlier analysis of about 600 of the donors, most TCR beta V segments appeared in productive rearrangements about 90% or about 30% of the time, broadly matching IMGT annotations. The earlier analysis of nearly 600 of the donors excluded approximately 17 rarely observed V segments, including chromosome 9 orphons, because counts were too low. Correlated functional status among segregating V segments might be attributable to linkage disequilibrium, but an unknown experimental factor could not be ruled out. When HLA alleles, especially DR and DQ, strongly co-occurred, TCR associations were difficult to assign to individual alleles. A later analysis found that most CMV-associated TCR beta chains appeared HLA-restricted, with HLA associations seemingly driven largely by CMV exposure. In both the original and validation cohorts, the classifier was reported to diagnose cytomegalovirus status with high specificity and sensitivity. It was suggested by the authors that the approach could potentially be generalized to other disease states and immunological phenotypes. Most TCR sequences were seen in very few donors, while some public TCRs were found in many individuals. In a later analysis, TCR association rates were found to vary across HLA loci, with the most associated TCRs seen for DRB1 alleles and the fewest for HLA-C alleles. Roughly uniform sequencing depth across donors was assumed in presence/absence analyses, although this assumption may not hold. A later analysis associated about 17,000 TCR beta sequences with specific HLA alleles at a false discovery rate of 0.05. The study gave a list of more than 150 TCR beta chains associated with cytomegalovirus. Immune exposure information for the cohort was limited to CMV serostatus.

A word on this clone: Its antigen target is currently unknown. Base qualities are missing; no much larger clone stands one base away.

Trimming leaves V shorter by 4 bases and J shorter by 3 bases, with the junction holding 5 bases beyond the gene matches. For CDR1 and CDR2, the germline V gene (reference sequence) lists SGHNT and YYREEE. From the cysteine up to the phenylalanine, the CDR3 has a length of 14 residues. The retained sequence is limited to the CDR3, 42 bases, with the frame set at the first base. The rearranged segments are TRBV5-4 and TRBJ2-7, and TRBD2 aligns with 9 junction nucleotides. This clonotype was obtained from a man in his fifties or sixties in good health and CMV-seronegative. The material sequenced was PBMCs. The CDR3 amino acid sequence is: CASSAASGIYEQYF. The nucleotide sequence reads TGTGCCAGCAGCGCCGCTAGCGGGATCTACGAGCAGTACTTC.